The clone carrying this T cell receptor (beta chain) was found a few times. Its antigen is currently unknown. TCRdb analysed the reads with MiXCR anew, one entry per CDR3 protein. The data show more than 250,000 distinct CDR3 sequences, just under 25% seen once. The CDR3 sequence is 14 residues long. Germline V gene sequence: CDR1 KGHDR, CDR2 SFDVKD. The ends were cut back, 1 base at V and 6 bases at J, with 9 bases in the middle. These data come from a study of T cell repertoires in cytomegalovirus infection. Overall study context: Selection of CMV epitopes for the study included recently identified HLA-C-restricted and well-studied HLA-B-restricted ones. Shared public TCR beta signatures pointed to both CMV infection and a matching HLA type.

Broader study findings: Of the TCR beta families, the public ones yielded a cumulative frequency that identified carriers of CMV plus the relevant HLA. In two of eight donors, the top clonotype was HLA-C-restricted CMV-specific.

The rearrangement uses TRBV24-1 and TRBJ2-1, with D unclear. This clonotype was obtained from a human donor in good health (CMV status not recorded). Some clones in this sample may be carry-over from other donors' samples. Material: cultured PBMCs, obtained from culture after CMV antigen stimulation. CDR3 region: CATSDLGSVNEQFF. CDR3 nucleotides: TGTGCCACCAGTGATTTAGGCAGCGTCAATGAGCAGTTCTTC.